These 17 T cell receptor beta chains came from one sample sequenced in a study of cytomegalovirus exposure and HLA in healthy donors. PCR primers comprised 60 Vbeta and 13 Jbeta primers. The table came from immunoSEQ multiplex PCR; TCRdb's copy has only in-frame clones and leaves some out. The sample lists roughly 150,000 clones, about 72% seen once, with roughly 2.1% in the top ten. The sample was PBMCs. The receptors stem from a man between 35 and 55 years old in good health and CMV-seronegative.

This clone came up a few times. The CDR3 is CASSLALRVYGYTF. The DNA for the CDR3 is TGTGCCAGCAGCTTAGCGCTGAGAGTCTATGGCTACACCTTC. This rearrangement joins TRBV7-2 to TRBJ1-2; D unresolved. The CDR3 has 14 amino acids. The germline V gene has CDR1 SGHTA and CDR2 FQGNSA. V lost 0 bases and J lost 4, with 9 bases in between.

This sequence joins TRBV5-5 and TRBJ1-3; the D gene is possibly TRBD1 (6 bases). V lost 5 bases, J lost 4 bases, and 16 bases lay in between. CDR3 size: 15 residues. Germline values: CDR1 SGHKS, CDR2 YYEKEE (reference sequence). The CDR3: CASRPWVGQGNTIYF. The DNA for the CDR3 is TGTGCCAGCAGACCTTGGGTCGGACAGGGAAACACCATATATTTT.

In its sample, this clone was seen once. V usage is TRBV5-1 and J usage is TRBJ2-5; 8 bases map to TRBD1. Trimming at V came to 4 bases and at J to 5 bases, leaving 4 bases not matched to a gene. The CDR3 covers 13 residues. The germline CDR1 and CDR2 sequences are SGHRS and YFSETQ. In nucleotides, the CDR3 is TGCGCCAGCAGCCCGGGACAGGAGGAGACCCAGTACTTC. It yields the protein CASSPGQEETQYF.

Remarks on this clone: An end of the junction differs from the germline gene, which may be a read error. The J gene is TRBJ1-2, the V gene TRBV6-4, with no clear D. Per germline, CDR1 MRHNA and CDR2 SNTAGT. This CDR3 is built from 13 residues. This CDR3 reads CASSEGVNYGYPF. In DNA form, the CDR3 reads TGTGCCAGCAGTGAAGGAGTAAACTATGGCTACCCCTTC.

The J gene is TRBJ2-7, the V gene TRBV7-2, with 8 bases identical to TRBD2. In germline, CDR1 is SGHTA, CDR2 FQGNSA. This CDR3 contains 14 residues. J lost 7 bases, V lost 5 bases, and 10 bases had no gene match. The CDR3 reads CASSQRGKKAEQYF. The CDR3 nucleotides are TGTGCCAGCAGCCAGCGGGGGAAAAAAGCGGAGCAGTACTTC. The full variable domain, completed using reference TRBV7-2 and TRBJ2-7, is GAGVSQSPSNKVTEKGKDVELRCDPISGHTALYWYRQSLGQGLEFLIYFQGNSAPDKSGLPSDRFSAERTGGSVSTLTIQRTQQEDSAVYLCASSQRGKKAEQYFGPGTRLTVT.

The CDR3 reads CASSDRGTGGFRVTEAFF. DNA of the CDR3: TGTGCCAGCAGTGATAGGGGGACAGGGGGCTTTCGGGTCACTGAAGCTTTCTTT. This chain joins TRBV2 and TRBJ1-1; 12 bases are shared with TRBD1. CDR1 SNHLY and CDR2 FYNNEI come from the germline V gene. The V and J ends lost 3 bases and 4 bases, in that order; junction bases with no gene match: 12. The CDR3 spans 18 residues.

The chain carries TRBV7-6 and TRBJ2-3; the D gene is possibly TRBD2 (5 bases). CDR3 length equals 14 residues. Trimming shortened V by 5 bases and J by 1 base, and 10 bases separated the two germline ends. Germline-derived CDR1 and CDR2 are SGHVS and FNYEAQ. The CDR3 DNA reads TGTGCCAGCAGCCCTCACGGGGGCACAGATACGCAGTATTTT. It encodes CASSPHGGTDTQYF.

The chain joins TRBV6-5 to TRBJ1-4; 10 bases map to TRBD1. Germline trimming cut 6 bases from V and 7 bases from J; bases unmatched to any gene: 2. The germline CDR1 and CDR2 sequences are MNHEY and SVGAGI. This CDR3 spans 13 amino acids. The CDR3 sequence is CASRTGGGEKLFF. CDR3 coding DNA: TGTGCCAGCAGGACAGGGGGCGGTGAAAAACTGTTTTTT.

The chain links TRBV5-1 to TRBJ1-1; D uncertain. The germline CDR1 and CDR2 sequences are SGHRS and YFSETQ. Trimming cost V 1 base and J 4 bases, with 11 bases left between them. The CDR3 contains 14 residues. CDR3 coding DNA: TGCGCCAGCAGCTTGTATCTTGGAGGCACTGAAGCTTTCTTT. It encodes CASSLYLGGTEAFF.

The chain joins TRBV9 to TRBJ2-5; weak D call: TRBD2 (7 bases). Per the germline V gene, CDR1 is SGDLS and CDR2 is YYNGEE. Trimming shortened V by 4 bases and J by 5 bases, and 18 bases separated the two germline ends. This CDR3 comprises 15 residues. CDR3 DNA sequence: TGTGCCAGCAGCCCCAACGGGGGGCGCGGGGAGACCCAGTACTTC. Translating it yields CASSPNGGRGETQYF.

The table lists this clone with a count of one. The V call is TRBV6-1, the J call TRBJ2-1; 8 bases match TRBD2. V shed 2 bases and J 2 bases; nucleotides not matched to a gene: 2. In germline, CDR1 is MNHNS, CDR2 SASEGT. The CDR3 totals 15 residues. The CDR3 DNA is TGTGCCAGCAGTGAAAACGGGAGGGCCTACAATGAGCAGTTCTTC. Amino acids: CASSENGRAYNEQFF.

This clone has more than one count but fewer than ten. The genes are TRBV5-4 and TRBJ2-7; TRBD2 matches 13 bases. Losses at the gene ends were 4 bases for V and 4 bases for J; bases not matched to a gene: 5. Germline V gene lookup returns CDR1 SGHNT and CDR2 YYREEE (reference sequence). This CDR3 region has 15 residues. CDR3 in DNA: TGTGCCAGCAGCGAAGGACTAGCGGGGGAATACGAGCAGTACTTC. This gives the protein CASSEGLAGEYEQYF.

The chain combines TRBV12-5 with TRBJ1-1; no firm D call. The CDR3 consists of 14 residues. Germline lookup yields CDR1 LGHNT and CDR2 FRNRAP. V shed 6 bases and J shed 1 base, with 12 bases lying between them. CDR3 residues: CASGQTTGNTEAFF. CDR3 in DNA: TGTGCTAGTGGCCAGACGACTGGGAACACTGAAGCTTTCTTT. The full variable domain, its missing parts supplied by reference TRBV12-5 and TRBJ1-1, is DARVTQTPRHKVTEMGQEVTMRCQPILGHNTVFWYRQTMMQGLELLAYFRNRAPLDDSGMPKDRFSAEMPDATLATLKIQPSEPRDSAVYFCASGQTTGNTEAFFGQGTRLTVV.

CDR3 DNA sequence: TGCGCCAGCAGCCAAGATTCAACGGGGGATCAGCCCCAGCATTTT. This sequence encodes CASSQDSTGDQPQHF. The chain employs TRBV4-3 and TRBJ1-5; possible D gene TRBD1, 5 bases. Germline V gene data show CDR1 as LGHNA and CDR2 as YSLEER. V gave up 0 bases and J gave up 5 bases, with 11 bases separating them. The CDR3 spans 15 residues.

This chain uses TRBV14 with TRBJ2-5, with 15 bases that match TRBD2. Germline CDR1 reads SGHDN; CDR2 reads FVKESK. This CDR3 contains 23 residues. V shed 0 bases, J shed 0 bases, and the junction held 17 bases outside the gene matches. Here the CDR3 DNA reads TGTGCCAGCAGCCAAGATCGGGTTCCCCCGGGACTAGCGGGAGGCGGAAACCAAGAGACCCAGTACTTC. As protein: CASSQDRVPPGLAGGGNQETQYF.

The chain is built from TRBV30 and TRBJ2-7, with D perhaps matching TRBD1 (5 bases). Germline CDR1 is GTSNPN and CDR2 is SVGIG (reference sequence). V lost 5 bases and J 7 bases, leaving 21 bases between the germline ends. This CDR3 has 14 residues. CDR3 residues: CAWGRVVGLEEQYF. CDR3 DNA: TGTGCCTGGGGCAGGGTGGTGGGTCTAGAAGAGCAGTACTTC.

This sequence joins TRBV2 and TRBJ2-7; 8 bases are shared with TRBD1. V was pared by 6 bases and J by 0 bases, with 10 bases of the junction left unmatched. Per the germline V gene, CDR1 is SNHLY and CDR2 is FYNNEI. The CDR3 runs to 16 residues. The CDR3 loop reads CASRGDRQLYSYEQYF. The DNA of the CDR3 is TGTGCCAGCAGGGGGGACAGGCAATTATACTCCTACGAGCAGTACTTC.